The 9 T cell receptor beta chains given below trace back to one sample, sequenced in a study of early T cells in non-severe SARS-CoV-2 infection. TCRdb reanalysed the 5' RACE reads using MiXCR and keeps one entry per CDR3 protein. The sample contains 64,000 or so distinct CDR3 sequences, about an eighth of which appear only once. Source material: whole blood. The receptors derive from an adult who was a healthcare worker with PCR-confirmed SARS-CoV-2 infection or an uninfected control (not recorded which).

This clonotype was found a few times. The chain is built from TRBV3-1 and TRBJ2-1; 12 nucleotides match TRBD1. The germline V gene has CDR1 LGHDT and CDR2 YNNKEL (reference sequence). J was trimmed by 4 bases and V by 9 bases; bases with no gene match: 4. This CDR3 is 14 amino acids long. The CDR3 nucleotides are TGTGCCAGTAGGGACAGGGGGCGGTACAATGAGCAGTTCTTC. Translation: CASRDRGRYNEQFF.

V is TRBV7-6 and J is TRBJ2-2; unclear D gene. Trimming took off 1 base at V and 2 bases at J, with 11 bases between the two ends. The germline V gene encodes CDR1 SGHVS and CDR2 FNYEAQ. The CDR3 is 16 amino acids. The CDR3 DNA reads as TGTGCCAGCAGCTTAGTTGTAGGCACAAACACCGGGGAGCTGTTTTTT. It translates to CASSLVVGTNTGELFF.

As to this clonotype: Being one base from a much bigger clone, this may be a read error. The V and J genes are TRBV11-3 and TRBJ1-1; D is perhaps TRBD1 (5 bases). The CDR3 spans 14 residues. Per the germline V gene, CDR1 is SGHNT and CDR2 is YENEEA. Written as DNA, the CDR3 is TGTGCCAGCAGCTTAAACGGGGCGGACACTGAAGCTTTGTTT. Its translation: CASSLNGADTEALF.

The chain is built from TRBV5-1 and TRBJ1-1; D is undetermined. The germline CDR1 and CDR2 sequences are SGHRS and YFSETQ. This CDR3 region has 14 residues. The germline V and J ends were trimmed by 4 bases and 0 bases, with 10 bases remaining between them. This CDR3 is CASSPRLMNTEAFF. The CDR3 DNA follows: TGCGCCAGCAGCCCCCGACTGATGAACACTGAAGCTTTCTTT. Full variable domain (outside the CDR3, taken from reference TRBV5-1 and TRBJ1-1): KAGVTQTPRYLIKTRGQQVTLSCSPISGHRSVSWYQQTPGQGLQFLFEYFSETQRNKGNFPGRFSGRQFSNSRSEMNVSTLELGDSALYLCASSPRLMNTEAFFGQGTRLTVV.

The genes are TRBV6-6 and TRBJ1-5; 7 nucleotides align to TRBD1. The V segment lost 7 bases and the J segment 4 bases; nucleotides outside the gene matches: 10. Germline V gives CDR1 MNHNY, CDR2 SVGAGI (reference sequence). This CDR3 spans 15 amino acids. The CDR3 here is CASTPPQGENQPQHF. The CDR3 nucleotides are TGTGCCAGCACCCCCCCGCAGGGGGAAAATCAGCCCCAGCATTTT.

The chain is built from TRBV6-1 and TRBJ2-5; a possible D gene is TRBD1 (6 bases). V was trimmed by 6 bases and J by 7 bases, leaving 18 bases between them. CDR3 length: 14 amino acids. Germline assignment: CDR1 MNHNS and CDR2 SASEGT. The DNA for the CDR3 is TGTGCCAGCAGCCGGGCAGGGGCCCAGGGGACCCAGTACTTC. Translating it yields CASSRAGAQGTQYF.

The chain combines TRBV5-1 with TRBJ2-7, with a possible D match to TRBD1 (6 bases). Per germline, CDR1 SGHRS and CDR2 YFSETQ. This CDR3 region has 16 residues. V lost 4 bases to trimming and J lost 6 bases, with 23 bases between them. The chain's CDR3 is CASSKDGLARGGEQYF. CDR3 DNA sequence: TGCGCCAGCAGCAAAGATGGGCTAGCCAGAGGGGGCGAGCAGTACTTC.

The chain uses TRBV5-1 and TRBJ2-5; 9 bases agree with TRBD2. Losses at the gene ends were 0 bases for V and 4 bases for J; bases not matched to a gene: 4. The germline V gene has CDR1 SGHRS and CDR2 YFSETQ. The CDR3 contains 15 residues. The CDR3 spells CASSLEGLASETQYF. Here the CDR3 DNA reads TGCGCCAGCAGCTTGGAGGGACTAGCTTCAGAGACCCAGTACTTC. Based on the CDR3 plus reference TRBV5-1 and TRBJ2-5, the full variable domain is KAGVTQTPRYLIKTRGQQVTLSCSPISGHRSVSWYQQTPGQGLQFLFEYFSETQRNKGNFPGRFSGRQFSNSRSEMNVSTLELGDSALYLCASSLEGLASETQYFGPGTRLLVL.

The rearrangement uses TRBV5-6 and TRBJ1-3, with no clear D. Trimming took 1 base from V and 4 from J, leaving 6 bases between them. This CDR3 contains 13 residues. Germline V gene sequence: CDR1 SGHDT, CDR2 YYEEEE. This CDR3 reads CASSLSHGNTIYF. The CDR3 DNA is TGTGCCAGCAGCTTGTCGCACGGAAACACCATATATTTT.